Following are 26 T cell receptor beta chains from one sample sequenced in a study of metastatic and nonmetastatic thyroid tumors (dated by TCRdb to 2020 to 2022). No treatment had been received by any patient before thyroid surgery. To prepare the library, PCR was applied. Sequencing was performed on an Illumina HiSeq 4000. The public reads were quality trimmed at Q25 with fastp and then assembled into clones with MiXCR by TCRdb, keeping productive beta chains. The sample yields around 30,000 clones; about a fifth were counted once. 3% to 3.5% of the sample is in the top ten clones. Sequencing was performed on tumor tissue. The receptors shown here come from a male donor with papillary thyroid cancer or a benign thyroid nodule (not recorded which). Some clones in this sample may be carry-over from other donors' samples.

This chain connects TRBV11-2 to TRBJ1-2; 10 bases are shared with TRBD1. Germline CDR1 and CDR2: SGHAT and FQNNGV. V lost 1 base to trimming and J lost 7 bases; unmatched junction nucleotides: 12. The CDR3 contains 17 residues. CDR3: CASSLVATGGPEFGYTF. CDR3 DNA sequence: TGTGCCAGCAGCTTAGTGGCGACAGGGGGCCCGGAATTTGGCTACACCTTC. The variable domain in full, completed from reference TRBV11-2 and TRBJ1-2, reads EAGVAQSPRYKIIEKRQSVAFWCNPISGHATLYWYQQILGQGPKLLIQFQNNGVVDDSQLPKDRFSAERLKGVDSTLKIQPAKLEDSAVYLCASSLVATGGPEFGYTFGSGTRLTVV.

Details on this clone: A much larger clone is a single base away; this may be a read error. J is TRBJ1-5 and V is TRBV5-6; unclear D gene. CDR1 is SGHDT, CDR2 YYEEEE, per germline. The ends were cut back, 2 bases at V and 0 bases at J, with 12 bases in the middle. There are 16 residues in the CDR3. The CDR3, as DNA: TGTGCCAGCAGCTTCTGGTCCCCCCTTAGCAATCAGCCCCAGCATTTT. Protein sequence: CASSFWSPLSNQPQHF.

At least ten counts were recorded for this clone. The CDR3 sequence is CASSSTDEGFF. The DNA of the CDR3 is TGTGCCAGCAGCTCCACGGACGAGGGGTTCTTC. This rearrangement joins TRBV7-9 to TRBJ2-1; possible D gene TRBD2, 5 bases. The V gene lost 4 bases and the J gene lost 15 bases, with 13 bases spanning the gap. CDR1 and CDR2 (germline): SEHNR, FQNEAQ (reference sequence). The CDR3 length is 11 residues.

V is TRBV10-1 and J is TRBJ2-7; 7 bases fit TRBD1. The V segment lost 9 bases and the J segment 3 bases; nucleotides outside the gene matches: 8. This CDR3 contains 13 residues. Germline V gene lookup returns CDR1 WNHNN and CDR2 SYGVQD (reference sequence). The CDR3 nucleotides read TGCGCCAGAGTCCGGGACAGCTACTACGAGCAGTACTTC. Translation gives CARVRDSYYEQYF.

This clone was counted ten times or more. The chain combines TRBV6-2 or TRBV6-3 with TRBJ2-2, with 9 bases that match TRBD2. Germline V lookup: CDR1 MNHEY, CDR2 SVGEGT. This CDR3 contains 17 residues. The ends lost 0 bases at V and 6 bases at J; junction bases unmatched: 8. The CDR3 is CASSYSMGSGSPGELFF. The CDR3 coding sequence is TGTGCCAGCAGTTACTCGATGGGTAGCGGGAGTCCCGGGGAGCTGTTTTTT.

To note about this clone: A much more abundant neighbour one base away suggests this may be a read error. The gene calls are TRBV4-3 and TRBJ1-2, with D tentatively TRBD1 (5 bases). The CDR3 contains 13 residues. CDR1 is LGHNA and CDR2 is YSLEER in the germline V gene. DNA for the CDR3: TGCGCCAACAGCCAACAGGAGGCAGGTGGCTACACCTTC. Protein: CANSQQEAGGYTF.

This clone counts as medium-sized. The chain recombines TRBV7-2 with TRBJ1-1; 8 bases match TRBD1. Trimming cost V 3 bases and J 2 bases; bases outside gene matches: 5. The germline V gene encodes CDR1 SGHTA and CDR2 FQGNSA. The CDR3 sequence is 15 residues long. This CDR3 is CASSLPGGINTEAFF. CDR3 in DNA: TGTGCCAGCAGCTTGCCAGGGGGCATTAACACTGAAGCTTTCTTT. Full variable domain (remainder filled in from reference TRBV7-2 and TRBJ1-1): GAGVSQSPSNKVTEKGKDVELRCDPISGHTALYWYRQSLGQGLEFLIYFQGNSAPDKSGLPSDRFSAERTGGSVSTLTIQRTQQEDSAVYLCASSLPGGINTEAFFGQGTRLTVV.

This clone has a count of ten or more. The V and J genes are TRBV19 and TRBJ2-2; D perhaps matches TRBD1 (5 bases). Trimming cost V 1 base and J 3 bases, with 12 bases left between them. This CDR3 spans 16 amino acids. Germline-derived CDR1 and CDR2 are LNHDA and SQIVND (reference sequence). The CDR3: CASSIVHRFDTGELFF. The CDR3 nucleotides are TGTGCCAGTAGTATAGTACACAGGTTTGACACCGGGGAGCTGTTTTTT. Variable domain in full (rest from reference TRBV19 and TRBJ2-2): DGGITQSPKYLFRKEGQNVTLSCEQNLNHDAMYWYRQDPGQGLRLIYYSQIVNDFQKGDIAEGYSVSREKKESFPLTVTSAQKNPTAFYLCASSIVHRFDTGELFFGEGSRLTVL.

This clone has only one observation. The genes are TRBV20-1 and TRBJ2-1; no firm D call. Trimming pared 4 bases from V and 0 bases from J, leaving 13 bases between. Germline lookup yields CDR1 DFQATT and CDR2 SNEGSKA (reference sequence). The CDR3 covers 15 residues. The CDR3 spells CSAISLISSYNEQFF. The CDR3 DNA follows: TGCAGTGCTATTAGCTTGATAAGCTCCTACAATGAGCAGTTCTTC.

On this clone: At one end, the junction sequence differs from germline, possibly due to a read error. Other DNA variants within this sample encode the same CDR3. The chain combines TRBV11-2 with TRBJ2-3; D unresolved. The germline V gene has CDR1 SGHAT and CDR2 FQNNGV. The CDR3 runs 17 residues. The DNA for the CDR3 is TGTGTCAGCAGCCCGCGCAGCAGTATCTCTGGAACAGATACGCAGTATTTT. It encodes CVSSPRSSISGTDTQYF.

This clone was detected ten times or more. The chain couples TRBV7-2 to TRBJ2-1; the D gene is possibly TRBD1 (7 bases). Germline V gene data show CDR1 as SGHTA and CDR2 as FQGNSA. This CDR3 has 13 amino acids. V was shortened by 5 bases and J by 11 bases, with 16 bases between the two germline ends. The CDR3 reads CASSPGGLSKQFF. In DNA form, the CDR3 reads TGTGCCAGCAGCCCAGGGGGACTCTCCAAGCAGTTCTTC.

In its sample, this clone was seen a few times. This rearrangement joins TRBV6-1 to TRBJ1-1; no clear D gene. This CDR3 region has 11 residues. Germline-derived CDR1 and CDR2 are MNHNS and SASEGT. V was clipped by 7 bases and J by 8 bases, with 11 bases between them. For the CDR3, the DNA is TGTGCCAGCATGAGGGTGGAAGAAGCTTTCTTT. Translating gives CASMRVEEAFF.

This clone was counted at least ten times. The rearrangement joins TRBV6-5 to TRBJ2-7, with TRBD2 matching 14 bases. CDR3 length: 22 residues. V trimming: 2 bases; J trimming: 5 bases; junction bases outside the gene matches: 23. Looked up from germline, CDR1 is MNHEY and CDR2 is SVGAGI. CDR3 nucleotides: TGTGCCAGCAGTTACCCCTCTTCCCAGGGACTAGCGGGAGTTCTCACCCCACACGAGCAGTACTTC. It is translated as CASSYPSSQGLAGVLTPHEQYF.

This clone occurred many times. Within the sample, other DNA sequences also encode this same CDR3. This sequence joins TRBV7-9 and TRBJ2-3; D is uncertain. The CDR3 loop spans 14 amino acids. Germline V gene lookup returns CDR1 SEHNR and CDR2 FQNEAQ (reference sequence). The germline V and J ends were trimmed by 3 bases and 0 bases, with 7 bases remaining between them. The DNA of the CDR3 is TGTGCCAGCAGCTTGTGGCGGAGCACAGATACGCAGTATTTT. It codes for CASSLWRSTDTQYF. Full variable domain (missing parts from reference TRBV7-9 and TRBJ2-3): DTGVSQNPRHKITKRGQNVTFRCDPISEHNRLYWYRQTLGQGPEFLTYFQNEAQLEKSRLLSDRFSAERPKGSFSTLEIQRTEQGDSAMYLCASSLWRSTDTQYFGPGTRLTVL.

This clone was picked up many times. The J gene is TRBJ2-1, the V gene TRBV7-9; 10 nucleotides align to TRBD1. Germline V gives CDR1 SEHNR, CDR2 FQNEAQ (reference sequence). V shed 3 bases and J 9 bases; nucleotides not matched to a gene: 11. The CDR3 is made up of 16 amino acids. This CDR3 reads CASSFSGTGDRGEQFF. The CDR3 nucleotides are TGTGCCAGCAGCTTTTCCGGGACAGGGGACCGGGGTGAGCAGTTCTTC.

The rearrangement uses TRBV6-5 and TRBJ2-7; D is unclear. CDR1 is MNHEY, CDR2 SVGAGI, per germline. Trimming cost V 2 bases and J 0 bases, with 20 bases left between them. This CDR3 contains 18 residues. CDR3 coding DNA: TGTGCCAGCAGTTACCTTCATGGTACATACACCCACTCCTACGAGCAGTACTTC. This encodes CASSYLHGTYTHSYEQYF.

This clone was seen at least ten times. The chain employs TRBV5-1 and TRBJ2-3; D ambiguous. V dropped 5 bases and J dropped 2 bases, with 6 bases sitting between them. Germline lookup yields CDR1 SGHRS and CDR2 YFSETQ. This CDR3 has 12 amino acids. CDR3 coding DNA: TGCGCCAGCAGGGGGTTCACAGATACGCAGTATTTT. Protein sequence: CASRGFTDTQYF.

V usage is TRBV5-6 and J usage is TRBJ1-2, with a possible D match to TRBD1 (5 bases). Germline V gene sequence: CDR1 SGHDT, CDR2 YYEEEE. The V gene lost 6 bases and the J gene lost 4 bases, with 13 bases spanning the gap. This CDR3 is 13 amino acids long. CDR3 sequence reads: CASTTGGGYGYTF. The CDR3 DNA sequence: TGTGCCAGCACCACGGGGGGAGGCTATGGCTACACCTTC. The full variable domain, rest sourced from reference TRBV5-6 and TRBJ1-2, is DAGVTQSPTHLIKTRGQQVTLRCSPKSGHDTVSWYQQALGQGPQFIFQYYEEEERQRGNFPDRFSGHQFPNYSSELNVNALLLGDSALYLCASTTGGGYGYTFGSGTRLTVV.

The J gene is TRBJ1-2, the V gene TRBV4-1; D gene uncertain. Germline loops: CDR1 MGHRA, CDR2 YSYEKL. V lost 0 bases to trimming and J lost 4 bases, with 15 bases between them. This CDR3 has 16 amino acids. In DNA form, the CDR3 reads TGCGCCAGCAGCCAAGATACGGCCGGGAGTGCCTATGGCTACACCTTC. Translation: CASSQDTAGSAYGYTF.

This chain uses TRBV20-1 with TRBJ2-1; TRBD2 is a possible D gene (5 bases). Germline values: CDR1 DFQATT, CDR2 SNEGSKA (reference sequence). V lost 1 base and J 7 bases, leaving 8 bases between the germline ends. The CDR3 spans 12 residues. The DNA of the CDR3 is TGCAGTGCTAGAGTCCGGGGTAATGAGCAGTTCTTC. Translating it yields CSARVRGNEQFF.

This clone was seen repeatedly, ten times or more. As DNA, the CDR3 is TGTGCCAGCAGCCCCGGGGTTTTAAACTATGGCTACACCTTC. Translated, it gives CASSPGVLNYGYTF. The chain has TRBV5-6 and TRBJ1-2; D not resolved. The CDR3 is 14 residues long. CDR1 is SGHDT, CDR2 YYEEEE, per germline. V shed 4 bases and J shed 2 bases, with 12 bases lying between them.

This clone was seen only once. The CDR3 does not end in the conserved phenylalanine or tryptophan, so this is likely a read error. CDR3 coding DNA: TGTGCCAGTGTTCCCAGGGCGGCTGGATCCTACAATGAGCAGTTCCTC. It is translated as CASVPRAAGSYNEQFL. The chain combines TRBV19 with TRBJ2-1, with a weak D call TRBD1 (5 bases). V was cut by 8 bases and J by 1 base, with 18 bases left in between. CDR1 is LNHDA, CDR2 SQIVND, per germline (reference sequence). There are 16 residues in the CDR3.

The table lists this clone with many counts. The V gene is TRBV12-3 or TRBV12-4, the J gene TRBJ2-5; no clear D gene. The CDR3 totals 13 residues. Trimming cost V 3 bases and J 4 bases, with 9 bases left between them. CDR3 DNA: TGTGCCAGCAGTTTGGCAGGTACAGAGACCCAGTACTTC. Translating it yields CASSLAGTETQYF.

This clone was seen many times. This sequence joins TRBV5-1 and TRBJ2-7; 7 positions match TRBD1. This CDR3 is 15 amino acids long. V shed 2 bases, J shed 3 bases, and the junction held 8 bases outside the gene matches. Germline CDR1 reads SGHRS; CDR2 reads YFSETQ. The CDR3 nucleotides are TGCGCCAGCAGCTTAAGACAGGGTGAATTCTACGAGCAGTACTTC. Translated, it gives CASSLRQGEFYEQYF.

This clone was counted at least ten times. V is TRBV5-4 and J is TRBJ1-1; perhaps TRBD1 as D (5 bases). Germline CDR1 SGHNT, CDR2 YYREEE (reference sequence). The length of the CDR3 is 14 residues. Trimming pared 3 bases from V and 3 bases from J, leaving 12 bases between. In DNA, the CDR3 is TGTGCCAGCAGCTCCCCGGGACTTGACACTGAAGCTTTCTTT. Residues: CASSSPGLDTEAFF.

This clone was observed many times. Just one base apart from a much larger clone, this may be a read error. V is TRBV7-6 and J is TRBJ1-3; TRBD1 is a possible D gene (6 bases). The V end was cut by 5 bases, the J end by 2 bases, with 16 bases between. The CDR3 contains 16 residues. From germline, CDR1 is SGHVS and CDR2 FNYEAQ. The CDR3 DNA sequence: TGTGCCAGCAGCCAAGGACGGGGGGCGGCTGGAAACACCATATATTTT. Protein sequence: CASSQGRGAAGNTIYF.